The following is a T cell receptor beta chain sequence with its context. No antigen is known for it. This sample is drawn from a study of cytomegalovirus exposure and HLA in healthy donors. The study's findings and limits: It was about 180 TCR beta chains that were listed as cytomegalovirus-associated.

Both 60 Vbeta primers and 13 Jbeta primers went into the PCR. Only in-frame clones appear in the TCRdb table, and some are missing; sequencing was by immunoSEQ multiplex PCR. The sample yields around 170,000 clones, less than 80% seen once. It was healthy bone marrow donors who served as donors. The CDR3 length is 14 residues. After removal of 6 bases from V and 8 bases from J, the junction contained 12 bases not matched to a gene. CDR1 is KGHSH, CDR2 LQKENI, per germline. This sequence was found in a man aged 18 to 30 in good health and CMV-seronegative. This sequence joins TRBV18 and TRBJ1-1; 7 nucleotides match TRBD1. What was sequenced was PBMCs. CDR3 loop: CASSQRTGQSEAFF. The CDR3 DNA follows: TGTGCCAGCTCCCAACGGACAGGTCAATCGGAAGCTTTCTTT. Complete variable domain (other parts from reference TRBV18 and TRBJ1-1): NAGVMQNPRHLVRRRGQEARLRCSPMKGHSHVYWYRQLPEEGLKFMVYLQKENIIDESGMPKERFSAEFPKEGPSILRIQQVVRGDSAAYFCASSQRTGQSEAFFGQGTRLTVV.